A single count supports the clone carrying this TCR beta chain. V was shortened by 0 bases and J by 5 bases, with 4 bases between the two germline ends. The CDR3 is made up of 12 amino acids. Per the germline V gene, CDR1 is SGHAT and CDR2 is FQNNGV. Study members were between roughly 18 and 100 years old and lived in 24 US regions. The sample is drawn from a study of blood T cell repertoires in COVID-19. At the level of the study: PBMCs, B-cell-depleted T cells, or T cells provided the cDNA or gDNA that made up the material.

As originally analysed: Estimation of nucleated cell counts was performed using reference gene primer amplification. TCRdb's table, derived via immunoSEQ multiplex PCR, lists solely in-frame clones and lacks some. That table is the source of V, J and clone size, and D and trimming were worked out from the DNA. The data hold about 220,000 clones, with just over 85% observed a single time. This chain joins TRBV11-2 and TRBJ1-2, with no clear D. The TCR sequence derives from a woman aged 45-59 years with acute COVID-19. Sequenced input: PBMCs or T cells enriched from blood (not recorded which). CDR3 residues: CASSLDQYGYTF. The CDR3 DNA reads TGTGCCAGCAGCTTAGATCAGTATGGCTACACCTTC.